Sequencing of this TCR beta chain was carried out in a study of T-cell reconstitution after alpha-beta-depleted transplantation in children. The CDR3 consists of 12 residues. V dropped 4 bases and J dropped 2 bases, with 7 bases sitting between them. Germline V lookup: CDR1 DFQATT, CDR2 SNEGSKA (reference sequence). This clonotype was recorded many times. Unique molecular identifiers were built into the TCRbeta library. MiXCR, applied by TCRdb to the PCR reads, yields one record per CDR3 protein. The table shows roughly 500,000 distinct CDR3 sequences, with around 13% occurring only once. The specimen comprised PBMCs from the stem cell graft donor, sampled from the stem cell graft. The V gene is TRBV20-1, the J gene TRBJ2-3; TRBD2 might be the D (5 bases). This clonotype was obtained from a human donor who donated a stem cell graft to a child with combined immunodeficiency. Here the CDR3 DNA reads TGCAGTGCTAAGCGGTACACAGATACGCAGTATTTT. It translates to CSAKRYTDTQYF.